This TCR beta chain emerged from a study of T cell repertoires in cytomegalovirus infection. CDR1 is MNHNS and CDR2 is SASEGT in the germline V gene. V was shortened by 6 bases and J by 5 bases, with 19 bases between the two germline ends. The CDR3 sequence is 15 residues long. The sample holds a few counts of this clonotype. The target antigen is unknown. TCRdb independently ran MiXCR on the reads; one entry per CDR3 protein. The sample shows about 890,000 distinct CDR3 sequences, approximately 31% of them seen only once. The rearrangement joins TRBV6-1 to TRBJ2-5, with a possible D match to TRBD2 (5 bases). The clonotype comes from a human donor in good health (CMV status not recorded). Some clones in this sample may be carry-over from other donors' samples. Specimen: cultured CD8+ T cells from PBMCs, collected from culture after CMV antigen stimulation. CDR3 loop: CASRGVLELGETQYF. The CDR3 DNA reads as TGTGCCAGCAGGGGAGTCCTCGAACTCGGGGAGACCCAGTACTTC.